Below, 29 T cell receptor beta chains from the same sample are listed, as sequenced in a study of human T cells and chemical hapten exposure. Time point noted: pre-sensitization, week 0. Noted treatment: therapeutic diphenylcyclopropenone sensitization with weekly scalp DPC. TCRdb ran MiXCR on the RACE reads and lists one entry per CDR3 protein. The sample yields around 330,000 distinct CDR3 sequences, 5.5% seen once. The sample was whole blood, taken in connection with sensitization to the hapten diphenylcyclopropenone (DPC). The source of these receptors is a woman under 30 with alopecia areata. Some clones in this sample may be carry-over from other donors' samples.

This clonotype was counted ten times or more. This chain links TRBV6-5 with TRBJ2-3; weak D call: TRBD2 (6 bases). Germline lookup yields CDR1 MNHEY and CDR2 SVGAGI. This CDR3 has 15 residues. Trimming removed 2 bases at V and 2 bases at J, with 11 bases between. Here the CDR3 reads CASSYGTSNTDTQYF. In DNA form, the CDR3 reads TGTGCCAGCAGTTACGGAACTAGCAACACAGATACGCAGTATTTT.

This clonotype has ten or more counts. The chain has TRBV7-9 and TRBJ2-3, with TRBD1 as a possible D gene (6 bases). V was shortened by 1 base and J by 2 bases, with 10 bases between the two germline ends. The CDR3 runs 15 residues. Germline CDR1 is SEHNR and CDR2 is FQNEAQ (reference sequence). CDR3 protein: CASSLDGGLTDTQYF. The CDR3, as DNA: TGTGCCAGCAGCTTAGATGGGGGCCTCACAGATACGCAGTATTTT. Full variable domain (outside the CDR3, taken from reference TRBV7-9 and TRBJ2-3): DTGVSQNPRHKITKRGQNVTFRCDPISEHNRLYWYRQTLGQGPEFLTYFQNEAQLEKSRLLSDRFSAERPKGSFSTLEIQRTEQGDSAMYLCASSLDGGLTDTQYFGPGTRLTVL.

This clonotype showed up many times. The gene calls are TRBV29-1 and TRBJ2-7; D perhaps matches TRBD2 (5 bases). The V gene lost 4 bases and the J gene lost 2 bases, with 9 bases spanning the gap. From germline, CDR1 is SQVTM and CDR2 ANQGSEA. There are 12 residues in the CDR3. The chain's CDR3 is CSVAREPYEQYF. The CDR3 DNA is TGCAGCGTTGCTAGGGAGCCCTACGAGCAGTACTTC.

On this clonotype: A much larger clone lies a single base off, so this may be a read error. V usage is TRBV3-1 and J usage is TRBJ2-1; D is uncertain. The length of the CDR3 is 12 residues. V gave up 6 bases and J gave up 10 bases, with 13 bases separating them. CDR1 is LGHDT, CDR2 YNNKEL, per germline (reference sequence). The DNA of the CDR3 is TGTGCCAGCAGTTTCTGTAGAGCCGAGCAGTTCTTC. Translation: CASSFCRAEQFF.

This chain uses TRBV5-1 with TRBJ2-3; 12 nucleotides match TRBD2. The germline V gene has CDR1 SGHRS and CDR2 YFSETQ. V was pared by 2 bases and J by 6 bases, with 1 base of the junction left unmatched. This CDR3 region has 14 residues. CDR3 bases: TGCGCCAGCAGCTTTGGGACTAGCGGGGATACGCAGTATTTT. Its translation is CASSFGTSGDTQYF.

This clonotype was seen repeatedly, ten times or more. The V and J genes are TRBV3-1 and TRBJ1-1; no clear D gene. CDR3 size: 13 residues. Trimming left V 1 base short and J 8 bases short, with 11 bases between. Germline V gene sequence: CDR1 LGHDT, CDR2 YNNKEL (reference sequence). CDR3 region: CASSQVGVAEAFF. The CDR3, as DNA: TGTGCCAGCAGCCAAGTGGGTGTGGCGGAAGCTTTCTTT.

The V gene is TRBV18, the J gene TRBJ1-2; D gene uncertain. Germline assignment: CDR1 KGHSH and CDR2 LQKENI. V dropped 3 bases and J dropped 2 bases, with 7 bases sitting between them. CDR3 length: 13 residues. For the CDR3, the DNA is TGTGCCAGCTCACCGAGGGAGAACTATGGCTACACCTTC. Protein product: CASSPRENYGYTF.

This clonotype has just a few counts. The chain employs TRBV6-5 and TRBJ1-6, with D possibly being TRBD1 (6 bases). The CDR3 has 17 amino acids. Germline lookup yields CDR1 MNHEY and CDR2 SVGAGI. V lost 3 bases and J 4 bases, leaving 16 bases between the germline ends. CDR3 nucleotide sequence: TGTGCCAGCAGTTATTTTTCACAGGGAGGGTATAATTCACCCCTCCACTTT. It is translated as CASSYFSQGGYNSPLHF.

This clonotype was seen repeatedly, ten times or more. This chain links TRBV6-2 or TRBV6-3 with TRBJ2-1, with D possibly being TRBD2 (8 bases). In germline, CDR1 is MNHEY, CDR2 SVGEGT. Trimming shortened V by 5 bases and J by 6 bases, and 23 bases separated the two germline ends. The CDR3 length is 17 residues. This CDR3 reads CASSPWEGAGGLNEQFF. For the CDR3, the DNA is TGTGCCAGCAGTCCCTGGGAGGGGGCGGGGGGTCTCAATGAGCAGTTCTTC.

This clonotype was counted ten times or more. The gene calls are TRBV12-3 or TRBV12-4 and TRBJ1-5; D ambiguous. V was clipped by 2 bases and J by 7 bases, with 6 bases between them. This CDR3 spans 12 amino acids. CDR3 coding DNA: TGTGCCAGCAGTTTAATGGGCCAGCCCCAGCATTTT. This sequence encodes CASSLMGQPQHF.

V and J are TRBV4-2 and TRBJ2-7; maybe TRBD2 (6 bases). The germline CDR1 and CDR2 sequences are LGHNA and YNFKEQ. The CDR3 sequence is 15 residues long. The V gene lost 0 bases and the J gene lost 1 base, with 10 bases spanning the gap. The CDR3 DNA reads TGTGCCAGCAGCCAAGAGGGACTGCGGTCCTACGAGCAGTACTTC. It encodes CASSQEGLRSYEQYF.

This clonotype was observed at least ten times. The rearrangement links TRBV29-1 to TRBJ1-1; 7 nucleotides agree with TRBD1. CDR1 is SQVTM and CDR2 is ANQGSEA in the germline V gene. CDR3 length: 11 amino acids. The trim removed 3 bases at V and 8 bases at J, leaving 3 bases unmatched. The CDR3 nucleotides read TGCAGCGTTGACACAGGGGTAGAAGCTTTCTTT. Amino acid sequence: CSVDTGVEAFF.

Of note for this clonotype: A read error may explain this, as a much larger clone is one base away. V is TRBV29-1 and J is TRBJ2-5, with 9 bases that match TRBD2. V gave up 6 bases and J gave up 5 bases; unmatched junction bases: 7. Germline V CDR1 and CDR2: SQVTM, ANQGSEA. The CDR3 runs 13 residues. CDR3 in DNA: TGCAGCGTGACGGCTAGCGGGGCGGAGACCCAGTACTTC. It specifies CSVTASGAETQYF.

This clonotype showed up many times. The rearrangement links TRBV5-5 to TRBJ2-1; D unresolved. Trimming removed 4 bases at V and 4 bases at J, with 12 bases between. The V gene's germline CDR1 is SGHKS and CDR2 YYEKEE (reference sequence). The CDR3 is made up of 14 amino acids. CDR3 protein: CASSRALGYNEQFF. The CDR3 DNA sequence: TGTGCCAGCAGCCGGGCTCTGGGGTACAATGAGCAGTTCTTC.

In this sample, this clonotype turned up many times. The chain joins TRBV20-1 to TRBJ1-5; D call uncertain. Trimming removed 3 bases at V and 3 bases at J, with 15 bases between. The CDR3 totals 15 residues. Germline assignment: CDR1 DFQATT and CDR2 SNEGSKA (reference sequence). CDR3 sequence (DNA): TGCAGTGCTAGGAGGTCTTTTTATATCAATCAGCCCCAGCATTTT. Its translation: CSARRSFYINQPQHF.

This clonotype was picked up many times. This rearrangement joins TRBV4-3 to TRBJ2-1, with TRBD2 matching over 11 bases. Losses at the gene ends were 0 bases for V and 2 bases for J; bases not matched to a gene: 6. The germline gives CDR1 LGHNA, CDR2 YSLEER. This CDR3 comprises 18 residues. CDR3 in DNA: TGCGCCAGCAGCCAAGATCATGGTAGCGGGGGGGCCTACAATGAGCAGTTCTTC. It translates to CASSQDHGSGGAYNEQFF.

This clonotype was found once. This may stem from a read error, because a much larger clone lies one nucleotide away. The rearrangement joins TRBV5-1 to TRBJ2-3; 8 bases are shared with TRBD1. The V and J ends lost 3 bases and 1 base, in that order; junction bases with no gene match: 10. Germline V gives CDR1 SGHRS, CDR2 YFSETQ. The length of the CDR3 is 17 residues. The CDR3 DNA reads as TGCGCCAGCAGCTCTACAACGCAGGGGGCTGGCACAGATACGCAGTATTTT. The encoded protein is CASSSTTQGAGTDTQYF. Variable domain in full (rest from reference TRBV5-1 and TRBJ2-3): KAGVTQTPRYLIKTRGQQVTLSCSPISGHRSVSWYQQTPGQGLQFLFEYFSETQRNKGNFPGRFSGRQFSNSRSEMNVSTLELGDSALYLCASSSTTQGAGTDTQYFGPGTRLTVL.

On this clonotype: A much larger clone is a single base away; this may be a read error. This chain uses TRBV25-1 with TRBJ1-2; maybe TRBD1 (5 bases). Trimming shortened V by 1 base and J by 8 bases, and 14 bases separated the two germline ends. CDR3 length equals 14 residues. CDR1 and CDR2 from the germline V gene are MGHDK and SYGVNS. DNA of the CDR3: TGTGCCAGCAGTGAATCAGGACGGGGGAGAGGCTACACCTTC. Translation: CASSESGRGRGYTF.

This clonotype was seen many times. The chain employs TRBV6-2 or TRBV6-3 and TRBJ1-2; perhaps TRBD1 as D (6 bases). This CDR3 spans 13 amino acids. Germline loops: CDR1 MNHEY, CDR2 SVGEGT. Trimming removed 11 bases at V and 1 base at J, with 14 bases between. Here the CDR3 DNA reads TGTGCCTCCCAACGGGGGCTTAACTATGGCTACACCTTC. Translating it yields CASQRGLNYGYTF.

This chain connects TRBV7-8 to TRBJ1-5, with a weak D call TRBD1 (5 bases). CDR1 SGHVS and CDR2 FQNEAQ come from the germline V gene. The V and J ends lost 4 bases and 0 bases respectively, with 13 bases between them. The CDR3 runs 16 residues. CDR3 DNA sequence: TGTGCCAGCAGCTACTTCGGAGGGGTTAGCAATCAGCCCCAGCATTTT. Translating it yields CASSYFGGVSNQPQHF.

In this sample, this clonotype turned up many times. The CDR3 nucleotides read TGTGCCAGCAGTTCCTCCCCCTTCGAAAAACTGTTTTTT. Amino acid sequence: CASSSSPFEKLFF. V usage is TRBV28 and J usage is TRBJ1-4; D is ambiguous. This CDR3 spans 13 amino acids. The V gene lost 4 bases and the J gene lost 8 bases, with 11 bases spanning the gap. Germline CDR1 and CDR2: MDHEN and SYDVKM. Drawing the rest from reference TRBV28 and TRBJ1-4, the complete variable domain is DVKVTQSSRYLVKRTGEKVFLECVQDMDHENMFWYRQDPGLGLRLIYFSYDVKMKEKGDIPEGYSVSREKKERFSLILESASTNQTSMYLCASSSSPFEKLFFGSGTQLSVL.

This clonotype was counted only a few times. The J gene is TRBJ2-1, the V gene TRBV10-3; D may be TRBD1 (6 bases). There are 15 residues in the CDR3. Trimming took 2 bases from V and 0 from J, leaving 8 bases between them. Germline values: CDR1 ENHRY, CDR2 SYGVKD. CDR3 in DNA: TGTGCCATCAGTGAGGGGGGCTACTCCTACAATGAGCAGTTCTTC. Its translation: CAISEGGYSYNEQFF.

This clonotype came up a few times. The gene calls are TRBV13 and TRBJ2-4; 7 bases are shared with TRBD2. Per germline, CDR1 PRHDT and CDR2 FYEKMQ (reference sequence). This CDR3 has 15 amino acids. V shed 5 bases, J shed 8 bases, and the junction held 12 bases outside the gene matches. The CDR3 reads CASSPRPTSRDIQYF. The CDR3 DNA reads TGTGCCAGCAGCCCCAGACCGACTAGCCGGGACATTCAGTACTTC.

The rearrangement links TRBV6-5 to TRBJ2-7; 9 positions agree with TRBD1. Trimming at V came to 6 bases and at J to 4 bases, leaving 10 bases not matched to a gene. Germline V CDR1 and CDR2: MNHEY, SVGAGI. The CDR3 contains 15 residues. This CDR3 is CASRGDREGSYEQYF. The CDR3 nucleotides are TGTGCCAGCAGGGGGGACAGGGAGGGATCATACGAGCAGTACTTC.

This clonotype appeared many times. The J gene is TRBJ2-1, the V gene TRBV12-3 or TRBV12-4; D gene ambiguous. V was shortened by 7 bases and J by 4 bases, with 8 bases between the two germline ends. CDR3 size: 12 residues. Here the CDR3 reads CASTLSYNEQFF. CDR3 in DNA: TGTGCCAGCACCCTCAGTTACAATGAGCAGTTCTTC.

This clonotype was counted at least ten times. The chain employs TRBV12-3 or TRBV12-4 and TRBJ2-1, with TRBD2 matching over 7 bases. V gave up 3 bases and J gave up 8 bases; unmatched junction bases: 7. CDR3 length equals 14 residues. The CDR3 reads CASSLGGGVDEQFF. The DNA for the CDR3 is TGTGCCAGCAGTTTGGGCGGGGGTGTAGATGAGCAGTTCTTC.

This clonotype was picked up a small number of times. This chain connects TRBV6-1 to TRBJ2-2; the D is unclear. Trimming took off 10 bases at V and 0 bases at J, with 12 bases between the two ends. The germline V gene encodes CDR1 MNHNS and CDR2 SASEGT. The CDR3 extends over 14 amino acids. The CDR3 sequence: CATRLGPNTGELFF. The CDR3 region has the DNA TGTGCCACCAGACTGGGCCCGAACACCGGGGAGCTGTTTTTT.

The rearrangement uses TRBV7-2 and TRBJ2-1; TRBD1 matches at 9 bases. Germline CDR1 is SGHTA and CDR2 is FQGNSA. V gave up 5 bases and J gave up 0 bases; unmatched junction bases: 8. CDR3 size: 17 residues. This chain's CDR3 is CASSKPQGAGSYNEQFF. As DNA, the CDR3 is TGTGCCAGCAGCAAACCACAGGGGGCGGGCTCCTACAATGAGCAGTTCTTC.

There are many counts of this clonotype. The V gene is TRBV6-2 or TRBV6-3, the J gene TRBJ2-7; no reliable D call. This CDR3 has 11 residues. Germline V gene data show CDR1 as MNHEY and CDR2 as SVGEGT. Trimming removed 6 bases from V and 3 bases from J, with 6 bases in between. The CDR3: CASRPGYEQYF. DNA for the CDR3: TGTGCCAGCAGGCCCGGCTACGAGCAGTACTTC.